This TCR beta chain was sequenced in a study of tumor and adjacent non-tumor tissue in lung cancer. Looking at the study overall: On average, productive TCRbeta reads reached some 4.4 million per sample.

In its sample, this clonotype was seen once. No cell sorting was done before RNA was extracted from the tissue. Three rounds of nested PCR, following a modified ARM-PCR protocol, produced the TCRbeta library. Via MiXCR, TCRdb re-called the multiplex PCR reads, giving one row per CDR3 protein. Among 75,000 to 80,000 distinct CDR3 sequences listed, 75% to 90% were seen once. This CDR3 is 16 amino acids long. V was pared by 6 bases and J by 2 bases, with 21 bases between. The V gene's germline CDR1 is DFQATT and CDR2 SNEGSKA (reference sequence). This chain connects TRBV20-1 to TRBJ2-3; unclear D gene. The sample consisted of lung tumor tissue. The clonotype originates from a woman aged 45-59 years with non-small cell lung cancer. Here the CDR3 reads CSAERIGMWTTDTQYF. The CDR3 nucleotides read TGCAGTGCCGAAAGGATCGGCATGTGGACCACAGATACGCAGTATTTT.